This is a list of T cell receptor beta chains from one sample in a study of shared clonotypes between healthy human individuals. Some clones are missing from TCRdb's copy, which holds only in-frame ones; the method was immunoSEQ multiplex PCR. The sample shows about 2.1 million clones, just over 90% of them seen only once. The sequencing input was naive CD8+ T cells from PBMCs. The receptors derive from a man between 18 and 29 years old in good health. Some clones in this sample may be carry-over from other donors' samples. Both conserved end residues are part of each CDR3. The D gene is left open where the match is weak. Rows may omit the clone size; those that give it use once, few, many or a size class.

v_call	clone_size	d_call	j_call	cdr3_aa	cdr3_nt
TRBV5-1	-	TRBD1	TRBJ1-1	CASSGGDSQLEAFF	TGCGCCAGCAGCGGCGGGGACAGCCAACTTGAAGCTTTCTTT
TRBV7-6	-	-	TRBJ2-7	CASSPEPGSGYEQYF	TGTGCCAGCAGCCCAGAGCCAGGTAGCGGATACGAGCAGTACTTC
TRBV10-1	-	TRBD1	TRBJ2-7	CASSEGGQDQQYF	TGCGCCAGCAGTGAGGGGGGACAGGACCAGCAGTACTTC
TRBV5-1	-	TRBD2	TRBJ2-3	CASSPGGSGRPTDTQYF	TGCGCCAGCAGCCCCGGAGGTAGCGGGAGGCCCACAGATACGCAGTATTTT
TRBV5-6	-	-	TRBJ1-1	CASSPGVNTEAFF	TGTGCCAGCAGCCCGGGCGTGAACACTGAAGCTTTCTTT
TRBV5-4	-	TRBD2	TRBJ2-7	CASSFRSGGTYEQYF	TGTGCCAGCAGCTTTCGTAGCGGGGGGACCTACGAGCAGTACTTC
TRBV7-8	-	TRBD2	TRBJ2-3	CASSLAPGLGDGDTQYF	TGTGCCAGCAGCTTAGCTCCGGGACTAGGGGATGGAGATACGCAGTATTTT
TRBV18	-	-	TRBJ1-5	CASSPGGDSNQPQHF	TGTGCCAGCTCACCAGGCGGAGATAGCAATCAGCCCCAGCATTTT
TRBV9	-	-	TRBJ2-1	CASSPPIGSYNEQFF	TGTGCCAGCAGCCCCCCTATCGGCTCCTACAATGAGCAGTTCTTC
TRBV10-3	-	-	TRBJ2-5	CAIRDVPWETQYF	TGTGCCATCAGAGACGTCCCGTGGGAGACCCAGTACTTC
TRBV28	-	-	TRBJ2-3	CASRGWAGQSGDTQYF	TGTGCCAGCAGGGGATGGGCCGGGCAGTCAGGAGATACGCAGTATTTT
TRBV7-9	-	-	TRBJ2-7	CASSLDITYEQYF	TGTGCCAGCAGCTTGGACATCACCTACGAGCAGTACTTC
TRBV7-8	-	-	TRBJ2-7	CASSFIGGLNEQYF	TGTGCCAGCAGCTTCATCGGGGGGCTCAACGAGCAGTACTTC
TRBV10-1	-	-	TRBJ2-5	CASSEPGSETQYF	TGCGCCAGCAGTGAGCCAGGGTCAGAGACCCAGTACTTC
TRBV9	-	-	TRBJ1-3	CASSIKSSGNTIYF	TGTGCCAGTAGTATTAAGAGCTCTGGAAACACCATATATTTT
TRBV11-2	-	-	TRBJ2-2	CASSSSRYTGELFF	TGTGCCAGCAGCTCATCCCGGTACACCGGGGAGCTGTTTTTT
TRBV4-1	-	-	TRBJ2-5	CASSQYRTAQETQYF	TGCGCCAGCAGCCAATACAGGACAGCCCAAGAGACCCAGTACTTC
TRBV10-3	once	-	TRBJ1-5	CAITSTPGGQPQHF	TGTGCCATAACCTCGACGCCGGGAGGCCAGCCCCAGCATTTT
TRBV9	once	TRBD2	TRBJ2-5	CASSSGNAGETQYF	TGTGCCAGCTCTAGCGGGAATGCGGGGGAGACCCAGTACTTC
TRBV9	-	-	TRBJ1-2	CASSAQSVRDGYTF	TGTGCCAGCAGCGCGCAGAGCGTAAGGGATGGCTACACCTTC
TRBV27	-	-	TRBJ1-2	CASSPSVEGGSYGYTF	TGTGCCAGCAGTCCGTCGGTGGAAGGGGGGAGCTATGGCTACACCTTC
TRBV27	-	-	TRBJ2-1	CASSRAYNEQFF	TGTGCCAGTTCAAGGGCCTACAATGAGCAGTTCTTC
TRBV4-1	-	TRBD1	TRBJ2-7	CASSQGTGTYEQYF	TGCGCCAGCAGCCAGGGGACAGGAACCTACGAGCAGTACTTC
TRBV19	-	-	TRBJ2-7	CASRMASWLTPIRHEQYF	TGTGCCTCGCGCATGGCCTCATGGTTAACCCCTATTCGACACGAGCAGTACTTC
TRBV4-1	-	TRBD1	TRBJ1-1	CASSQWTGRSMNTEAFF	TGCGCCAGCAGCCAATGGACAGGGCGAAGCATGAACACTGAAGCTTTCTTT
TRBV6-1	-	-	TRBJ1-3	CASSEPGGNTIYF	TGTGCCAGCAGCGAGCCAGGGGGAAACACCATATATTTT
TRBV14	-	-	TRBJ2-5	CASSQLGVQETQYF	TGTGCCAGCAGCCAATTGGGAGTCCAAGAGACCCAGTACTTC
TRBV7-9	-	TRBD1	TRBJ2-7	CASSPRGLNYEQYF	TGTGCCAGCAGCCCCAGGGGGCTGAACTACGAGCAGTACTTC
TRBV7-9	-	-	TRBJ2-5	CASSLFQGETQYF	TGTGCCAGCAGCTTATTCCAGGGAGAGACCCAGTACTTC
TRBV6-6	-	-	TRBJ2-5	CASSYMGREETQYF	TGTGCCAGCAGTTACATGGGGCGGGAAGAGACCCAGTACTTC
TRBV4-1	-	TRBD2	TRBJ2-1	CASSHRTSGPLDEQFF	TGCGCCAGCAGCCATCGGACTAGCGGGCCTCTGGATGAGCAGTTCTTC
TRBV11-3	once	-	TRBJ2-2	CASGLLGTGELFF	TGTGCCAGCGGCCTGCTGGGCACCGGGGAGCTGTTTTTT
TRBV5-1	once	TRBD1	TRBJ1-1	CASSHGTAPEAFF	TGCGCCAGCAGCCACGGGACAGCCCCAGAAGCTTTCTTT
TRBV11-2	-	-	TRBJ2-2	CASSLYEASNTGELFF	TGTGCCAGCAGCTTATACGAGGCGTCGAACACCGGGGAGCTGTTTTTT
TRBV19	-	TRBD2	TRBJ2-3	CASSHRPSGSTDTQYF	TGTGCCAGTAGTCATCGGCCTAGCGGGAGCACAGATACGCAGTATTTT
TRBV10-2	-	-	TRBJ2-7	CASSDPYMESFDEQYF	TGCGCCAGCAGTGACCCCTACATGGAGTCTTTTGACGAGCAGTACTTC
TRBV14	-	TRBD2	TRBJ2-5	CASSRGTSGSHKTQYF	TGTGCCAGCAGCCGGGGGACTAGCGGGAGTCATAAGACCCAGTACTTC
TRBV5-5	-	-	TRBJ2-7	CASSPGVATYEQYF	TGTGCCAGCAGCCCTGGGGTAGCCACCTACGAGCAGTACTTC
TRBV9	-	TRBD2	TRBJ2-1	CASSPTSGRQGFNEQFF	TGTGCCAGCAGCCCGACTAGCGGGAGGCAGGGGTTCAATGAGCAGTTCTTC
TRBV9	-	-	TRBJ1-4	CASSEETGGTNEKLFF	TGTGCCAGCAGCGAAGAGACAGGCGGGACTAATGAAAAACTGTTTTTT
TRBV11-2	-	TRBD1	TRBJ2-7	CASSLGSGTGDYEQYF	TGTGCCAGCAGCTTAGGATCTGGGACAGGGGACTACGAGCAGTACTTC
TRBV6-6	-	-	TRBJ2-2	CASSFPPELNTGELFF	TGTGCCAGCAGTTTCCCGCCTGAGTTGAACACCGGGGAGCTGTTTTTT
TRBV7-9	-	-	TRBJ2-2	CASSLGGGLAGELFF	TGTGCCAGCAGCTTAGGTGGGGGTCTCGCCGGGGAGCTGTTTTTT
TRBV9	-	-	TRBJ2-3	CASSVGPGQYHTDTQYF	TGTGCCAGCAGCGTAGGTCCCGGACAGTACCACACAGATACGCAGTATTTT
TRBV21-1	-	-	TRBJ1-1	CASSPEREAFF	TGTGCCAGCAGCCCTGAACGTGAAGCTTTCTTT